A single TCR beta chain is shown here with its context. Antigen unknown. The data were taken from a study of T cell repertoires in aging, cancer and after chemotherapy. Study-wide results and limits: Untreated cancer patients had significantly lower blood TCR diversity than age-matched healthy donors. No conclusions about immunological memory after chemotherapy can be drawn from the repertoire data.

Peripheral blood genomic DNA, not sorted cells or RNA, was the template. Germline CDR1 reads SGHDT; CDR2 reads YYEEEE. V lost 4 bases to trimming and J lost 5 bases, with 13 bases between them. This CDR3 has 14 amino acids. Rearranged V-D-J TRB sequences were amplified with a mixed TRB-A/B primer pool. TCRdb analysed the multiplex PCR reads with MiXCR anew, one entry per CDR3 protein. The sample lists under 6,500 distinct CDR3 sequences; around two fifths were seen once. The source of this sequence is a human donor in good health. This chain uses TRBV5-6 with TRBJ1-5; the D gene is possibly TRBD1 (5 bases). The sample taken for sequencing was blood. In nucleotides, the CDR3 is TGTGCCAGCAGCCCCGGGGGTATCGATCAGCCCCAGCATTTT. Its protein is CASSPGGIDQPQHF.